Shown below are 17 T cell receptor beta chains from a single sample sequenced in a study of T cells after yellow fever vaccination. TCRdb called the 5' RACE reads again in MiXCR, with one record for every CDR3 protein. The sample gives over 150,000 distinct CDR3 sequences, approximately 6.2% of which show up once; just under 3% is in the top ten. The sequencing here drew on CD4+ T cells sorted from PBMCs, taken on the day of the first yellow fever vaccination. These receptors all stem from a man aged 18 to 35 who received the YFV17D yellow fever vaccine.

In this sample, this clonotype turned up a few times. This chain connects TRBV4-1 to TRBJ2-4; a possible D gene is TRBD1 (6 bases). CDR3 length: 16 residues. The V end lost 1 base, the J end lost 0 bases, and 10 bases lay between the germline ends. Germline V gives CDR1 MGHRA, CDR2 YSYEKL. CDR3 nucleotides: TGCGCCAGCAGCCAAGTTGTCAGGGGAGCCAAAAACATTCAGTACTTC. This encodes CASSQVVRGAKNIQYF.

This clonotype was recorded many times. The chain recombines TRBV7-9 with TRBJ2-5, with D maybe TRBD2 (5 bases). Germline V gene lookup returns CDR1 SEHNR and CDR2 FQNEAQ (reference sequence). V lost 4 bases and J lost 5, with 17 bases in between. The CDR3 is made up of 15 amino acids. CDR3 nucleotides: TGTGCCAGCAGCTCACAATGGGAGCAGTTTGAGACCCAGTACTTC. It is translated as CASSSQWEQFETQYF.

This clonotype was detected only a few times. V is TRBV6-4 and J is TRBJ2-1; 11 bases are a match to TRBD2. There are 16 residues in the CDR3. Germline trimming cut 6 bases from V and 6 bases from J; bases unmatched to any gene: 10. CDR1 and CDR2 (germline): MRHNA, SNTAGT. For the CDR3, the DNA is TGTGCCAGCAGCCCGATGTGGCTAGCGGGGGGCAATGAGCAGTTCTTC. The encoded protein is CASSPMWLAGGNEQFF.

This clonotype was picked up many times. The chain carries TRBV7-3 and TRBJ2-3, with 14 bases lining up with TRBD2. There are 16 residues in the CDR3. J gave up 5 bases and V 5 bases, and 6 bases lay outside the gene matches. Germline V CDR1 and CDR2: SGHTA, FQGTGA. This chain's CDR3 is CASSSRGTSGGDTQYF. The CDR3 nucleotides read TGTGCCAGCAGCAGCCGGGGGACTAGCGGGGGAGATACGCAGTATTTT.

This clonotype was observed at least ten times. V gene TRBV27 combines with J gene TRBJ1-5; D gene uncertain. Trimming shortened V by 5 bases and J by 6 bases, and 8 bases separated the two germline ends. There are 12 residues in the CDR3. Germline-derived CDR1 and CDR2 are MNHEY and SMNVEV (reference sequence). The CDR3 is CASSGGGQPQHF. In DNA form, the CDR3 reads TGTGCCAGCAGTGGAGGTGGTCAGCCCCAGCATTTT.

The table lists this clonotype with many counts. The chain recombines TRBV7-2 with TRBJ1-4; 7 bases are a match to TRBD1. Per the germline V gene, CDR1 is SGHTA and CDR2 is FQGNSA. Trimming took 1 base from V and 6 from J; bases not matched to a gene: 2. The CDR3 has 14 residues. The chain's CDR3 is CASSLDGTDEKLFF. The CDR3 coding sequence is TGTGCCAGCAGCTTAGACGGGACAGATGAAAAACTGTTTTTT.

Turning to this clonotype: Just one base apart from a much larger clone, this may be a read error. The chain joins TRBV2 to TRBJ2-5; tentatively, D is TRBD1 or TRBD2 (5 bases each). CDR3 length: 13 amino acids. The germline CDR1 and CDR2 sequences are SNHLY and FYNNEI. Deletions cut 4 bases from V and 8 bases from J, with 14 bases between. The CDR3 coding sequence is TGTGCCAGCAGTGGGGGATATGGGGACACCCAGTACTTC. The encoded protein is CASSGGYGDTQYF.

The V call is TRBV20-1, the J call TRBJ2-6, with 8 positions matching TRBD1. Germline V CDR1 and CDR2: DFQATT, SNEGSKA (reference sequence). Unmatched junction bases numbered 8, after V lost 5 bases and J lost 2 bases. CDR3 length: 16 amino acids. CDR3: CSAVQGARTGANVLTF. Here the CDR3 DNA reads TGCAGTGCTGTTCAGGGGGCGCGGACTGGGGCCAACGTCCTGACTTTC.

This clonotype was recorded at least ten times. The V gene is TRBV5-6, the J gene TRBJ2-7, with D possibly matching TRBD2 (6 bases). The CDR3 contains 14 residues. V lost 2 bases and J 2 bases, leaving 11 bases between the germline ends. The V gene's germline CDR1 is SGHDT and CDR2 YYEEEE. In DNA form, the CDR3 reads TGTGCCAGCAGCTTCTATGGCGGGGCCTACGAGCAGTACTTC. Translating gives CASSFYGGAYEQYF.

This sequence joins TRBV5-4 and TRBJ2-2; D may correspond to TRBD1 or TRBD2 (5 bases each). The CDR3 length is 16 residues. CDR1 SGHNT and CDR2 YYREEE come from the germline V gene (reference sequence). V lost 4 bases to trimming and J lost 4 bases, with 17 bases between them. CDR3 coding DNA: TGTGCCAGCAGCAAAGGGACGGACACGAGCACCGGGGAGCTGTTTTTT. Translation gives CASSKGTDTSTGELFF.

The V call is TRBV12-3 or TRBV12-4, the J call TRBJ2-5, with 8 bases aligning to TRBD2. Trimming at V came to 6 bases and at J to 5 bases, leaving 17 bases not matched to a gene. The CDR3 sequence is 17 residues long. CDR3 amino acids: CASSPFQFSGVRETQYF. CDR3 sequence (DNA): TGTGCCAGCAGCCCGTTCCAGTTTAGCGGGGTAAGGGAGACCCAGTACTTC.

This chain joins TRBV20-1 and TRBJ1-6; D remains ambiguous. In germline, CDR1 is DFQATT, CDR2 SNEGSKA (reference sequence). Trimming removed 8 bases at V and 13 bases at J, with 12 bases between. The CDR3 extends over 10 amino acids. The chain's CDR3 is CSPRGLPLHF. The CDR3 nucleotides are TGCAGTCCCCGCGGGTTGCCCCTCCACTTT.

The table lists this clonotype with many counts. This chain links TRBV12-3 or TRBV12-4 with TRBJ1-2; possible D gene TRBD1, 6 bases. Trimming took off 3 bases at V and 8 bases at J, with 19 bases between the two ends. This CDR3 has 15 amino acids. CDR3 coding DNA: TGTGCCAGCAGTTTGGGGGGCGCGGTACTTTGGGGCTACACCTTC. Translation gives CASSLGGAVLWGYTF.

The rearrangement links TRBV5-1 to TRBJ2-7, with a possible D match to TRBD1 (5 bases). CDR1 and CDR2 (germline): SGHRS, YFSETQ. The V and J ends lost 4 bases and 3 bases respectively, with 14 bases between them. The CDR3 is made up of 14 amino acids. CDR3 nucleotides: TGCGCCAGCAGCCCGAACAGGAATTTCTACGAGCAGTACTTC. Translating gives CASSPNRNFYEQYF. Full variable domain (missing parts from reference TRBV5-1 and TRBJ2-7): KAGVTQTPRYLIKTRGQQVTLSCSPISGHRSVSWYQQTPGQGLQFLFEYFSETQRNKGNFPGRFSGRQFSNSRSEMNVSTLELGDSALYLCASSPNRNFYEQYFGPGTRLTVT.

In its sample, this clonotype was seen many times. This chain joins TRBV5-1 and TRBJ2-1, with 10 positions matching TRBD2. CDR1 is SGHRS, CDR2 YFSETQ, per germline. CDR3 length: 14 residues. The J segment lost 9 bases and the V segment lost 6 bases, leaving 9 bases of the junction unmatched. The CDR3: CASNAFGTSVEQFF. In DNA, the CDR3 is TGCGCCAGCAATGCCTTTGGGACTAGCGTTGAGCAGTTCTTC.

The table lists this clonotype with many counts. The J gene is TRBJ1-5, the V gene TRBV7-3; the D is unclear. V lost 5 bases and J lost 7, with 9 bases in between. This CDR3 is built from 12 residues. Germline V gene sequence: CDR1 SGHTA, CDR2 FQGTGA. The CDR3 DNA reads TGTGCCAGCAGCCCCAGAGGGCAGCCCCAGCATTTT. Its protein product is CASSPRGQPQHF.

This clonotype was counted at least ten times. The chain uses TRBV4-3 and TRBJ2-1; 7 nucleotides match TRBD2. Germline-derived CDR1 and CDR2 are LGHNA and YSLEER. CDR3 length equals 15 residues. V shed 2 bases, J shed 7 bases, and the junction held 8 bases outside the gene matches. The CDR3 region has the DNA TGCGCCAGCAGCCAACCGGGGCTGGGGGGGAATGAGCAGTTCTTC. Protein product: CASSQPGLGGNEQFF.